A single sample is the source of the 24 T cell receptor beta chains below, sequenced in a study of graft-versus-host responses after intestinal transplantation (dated by TCRdb to the early 2020s). The library was built by means of the immunoSEQ multiplex PCR assay. TCRdb limited this immuneACCESS table to in-frame rearrangements with V and J called. A share of clones is missing; checked studies link under half to unresolved V genes, and the rest is unexplained. The sample table holds about 97,000 clones, of which 91% were seen once. The ten most abundant clones make up over 0.15% of the sample. Taken with the paper, the label for time point translates to: cells obtained before transplantation from donor or recipient. These TCRs' antigens remain unknown. This material consisted of unstimulated CD4+ T cells sorted from spleen or lymph node cells, taken before transplant. The receptors here all came from a human donor who was the organ donor for an intestinal transplant.

V is TRBV11-2 and J is TRBJ1-4, with D possibly being TRBD1 (5 bases). The length of the CDR3 is 14 residues. V shed 4 bases and J shed 0 bases, with 6 bases lying between them. Per germline, CDR1 SGHAT and CDR2 FQNNGV. CDR3 DNA: TGTGCCAGCAGCTCGACAGCAACTAATGAAAAACTGTTTTTT. It translates to CASSSTATNEKLFF.

The V and J genes are TRBV9 and TRBJ2-1, with TRBD1 identical over 7 bases. CDR1 and CDR2 from the germline V gene are SGDLS and YYNGEE. This CDR3 is built from 14 residues. The trim removed 0 bases at V and 15 bases at J, leaving 12 bases unmatched. In DNA, the CDR3 is TGTGCCAGCAGCGTAGGTGGACAGGCCGTTTCGAGGTTCTTC. It codes for CASSVGGQAVSRFF.

This clone was seen once. The chain employs TRBV7-3 and TRBJ2-1; 7 bases line up with TRBD1. The germline CDR1 and CDR2 sequences are SGHTA and FQGTGA. CDR3 length equals 15 residues. The V gene end was trimmed by 4 bases and the J gene end by 0 bases; junction bases not matched to a gene: 3. The CDR3 loop is CASSSTGSSYNEQFF. The CDR3 coding sequence is TGTGCCAGCAGCTCGACAGGGAGCTCCTACAATGAGCAGTTCTTC.

This rearrangement joins TRBV6-5 to TRBJ1-2, with a weak D call TRBD1 (6 bases). The V gene's germline CDR1 is MNHEY and CDR2 SVGAGI. This CDR3 is 13 amino acids long. V lost 0 bases and J 4 bases, leaving 6 bases between the germline ends. The CDR3 DNA is TGTGCCAGCAGTTACTCAGGGGGCTATGGCTACACCTTC. The encoded protein is CASSYSGGYGYTF.

V gene TRBV30 combines with J gene TRBJ1-1; D is uncertain. Germline-derived CDR1 and CDR2 are GTSNPN and SVGIG (reference sequence). The V end was cut by 0 bases, the J end by 1 base, with 6 bases between. The CDR3 spans 13 residues. The CDR3 protein is CAWSVHTNTEAFF. The CDR3 coding sequence is TGTGCCTGGAGTGTACACACGAACACTGAAGCTTTCTTT.

This chain connects TRBV6-1 to TRBJ1-6; 7 bases agree with TRBD1. The germline gives CDR1 MNHNS, CDR2 SASEGT. J lost 6 bases, V lost 6 bases, and 5 bases had no gene match. The CDR3 is 14 amino acids. The CDR3: CASSAWDSNSPLHF. The CDR3 bases are TGTGCCAGCAGCGCGTGGGACAGTAATTCACCCCTCCACTTT.

As regards this clone: The junction shows a germline mismatch at one end, possibly a read error. The genes are TRBV7-6 and TRBJ1-1, with D unclear. The V gene's germline CDR1 is SGHVS and CDR2 FNYEAQ. The CDR3 sequence is 13 residues long. The CDR3, as DNA: TGTGCCGGCAGTAGGACTCCGAACACTGAAGCTTTCTTT. Amino acid sequence: CAGSRTPNTEAFF. The full variable domain, in which reference TRBV7-6 and TRBJ1-1 provide the parts outside the CDR3, is GAGVSQSPRYKVTKRGQDVALRCDPISGHVSLYWYRQALGQGPEFLTYFNYEAQQDKSGLPNDRFSAERPEGSISTLTIQRTEQRDSAMYRCAGSRTPNTEAFFGQGTRLTVV.

The chain has TRBV7-9 and TRBJ2-5, with 10 bases aligning to TRBD2. The V and J ends lost 5 bases and 4 bases, in that order; junction bases with no gene match: 10. The CDR3 loop spans 16 amino acids. Per germline, CDR1 SEHNR and CDR2 FQNEAQ (reference sequence). DNA of the CDR3: TGTGCCAGCAGCCGTTCCGGGACTAGCGTCCGAGAGACCCAGTACTTC. It translates to CASSRSGTSVRETQYF. Supplemented by reference TRBV7-9 and TRBJ2-5, the full variable domain reads DTGVSQNPRHKITKRGQNVTFRCDPISEHNRLYWYRQTLGQGPEFLTYFQNEAQLEKSRLLSDRFSAERPKGSFSTLEIQRTEQGDSAMYLCASSRSGTSVRETQYFGPGTRLLVL.

The chain is built from TRBV5-1 and TRBJ2-3, with 8 bases fitting TRBD2. Trimming removed 3 bases from V and 2 bases from J; junction bases left unmatched: 2. Germline CDR1 is SGHRS and CDR2 is YFSETQ. The CDR3 sequence is 14 residues long. The CDR3 is CASSWGLVTDTQYF. For the CDR3, the DNA is TGCGCCAGCAGCTGGGGACTAGTCACAGATACGCAGTATTTT.

The gene calls are TRBV7-2 and TRBJ1-6, with 7 nucleotides matching TRBD1. The CDR3 is 16 residues long. After removal of 4 bases from V and 4 bases from J, the junction contained 7 bases not matched to a gene. The germline CDR1 and CDR2 sequences are SGHTA and FQGNSA. The CDR3 reads CASSSGQVLYNSPLHF. In nucleotides, the CDR3 is TGTGCCAGCAGCTCTGGACAGGTTCTTTATAATTCACCCCTCCACTTT.

The J gene is TRBJ2-5, the V gene TRBV30; 14 bases are a match to TRBD2. In germline, CDR1 is GTSNPN, CDR2 SVGIG (reference sequence). Unmatched junction bases numbered 4, after V lost 5 bases and J lost 5 bases. This CDR3 has 14 amino acids. DNA for the CDR3: TGTGCCTGGTGGACTAGCGGGGGGATGGAGACCCAGTACTTC. Translating gives CAWWTSGGMETQYF.

For this clone: At one end, the junction sequence differs from germline, possibly due to a read error. The J gene is TRBJ2-3, the V gene TRBV7-7; the match to TRBD2 covers 8 bases. The CDR3 has 13 amino acids. Germline assignment: CDR1 SSHAT and CDR2 FNYEAQ (reference sequence). The DNA for the CDR3 is TGTGCTAGCAGTAGCGGGGCTACAGATACGCAGTATTTT. Residues: CASSSGATDTQYF.

CDR3: CASTKDRGPDTQYF. CDR3 bases: TGTGCCAGCACCAAGGACAGGGGCCCAGATACGCAGTATTTT. The rearrangement links TRBV6-1 to TRBJ2-3; 9 bases match TRBD1. Germline values: CDR1 MNHNS, CDR2 SASEGT. V shed 7 bases, J shed 4 bases, and the junction held 6 bases outside the gene matches. The CDR3 runs 14 residues.

This chain connects TRBV2 to TRBJ1-1; D is uncertain. CDR3 length: 12 amino acids. CDR1 SNHLY and CDR2 FYNNEI come from the germline V gene. V lost 7 bases, J lost 3 bases, and 9 bases lay in between. The CDR3 protein is CASNPEDTEAFF. The CDR3 nucleotides are TGTGCCAGCAACCCAGAGGACACTGAAGCTTTCTTT. The complete variable domain, with remaining parts taken from reference TRBV2 and TRBJ1-1, reads EPEVTQTPSHQVTQMGQEVILRCVPISNHLYFYWYRQILGQKVEFLVSFYNNEISEKSEIFDDQFSVERPDGSNFTLKIRSTKLEDSAMYFCASNPEDTEAFFGQGTRLTVV.

V gene TRBV10-3 combines with J gene TRBJ2-7; TRBD2 matches 8 bases. The CDR3 extends over 15 amino acids. J was trimmed by 0 bases and V by 6 bases; bases with no gene match: 7. In germline, CDR1 is ENHRY, CDR2 SYGVKD. CDR3 residues: CAIRNSGTRSYEQYF. Here the CDR3 DNA reads TGTGCCATCAGAAATAGCGGGACACGCTCCTACGAGCAGTACTTC.

The chain carries TRBV6-5 and TRBJ2-1, with 11 bases aligning to TRBD2. V shed 5 bases, J shed 8 bases, and the junction held 8 bases outside the gene matches. The CDR3 has 15 residues. Germline V gene lookup returns CDR1 MNHEY and CDR2 SVGAGI. The CDR3: CASSQLAGGVDEQFF. The DNA for the CDR3 is TGTGCCAGCAGTCAGCTAGCGGGGGGCGTGGATGAGCAGTTCTTC.

This chain joins TRBV4-3 and TRBJ2-2; TRBD2 is a possible D gene (5 bases). The CDR3 sequence is 17 residues long. V lost 4 bases to trimming and J lost 1 base, with 16 bases between them. Germline V CDR1 and CDR2: LGHNA, YSLEER. The CDR3 DNA is TGCGCCAGCAGCCGGTACACTAGAGTCCGGAACACCGGGGAGCTGTTTTTT. This codes for CASSRYTRVRNTGELFF.

The V and J genes are TRBV7-2 and TRBJ2-1, with TRBD2 matching 8 bases. CDR1 and CDR2 from the germline V gene are SGHTA and FQGNSA. J was trimmed by 4 bases and V by 6 bases; bases with no gene match: 11. The CDR3 is 16 residues long. In DNA, the CDR3 is TGTGCCAGCAGTTTCGAGCGGGGGAGGACTTACAATGAGCAGTTCTTC. Translated, it gives CASSFERGRTYNEQFF.

V usage is TRBV4-2 and J usage is TRBJ1-2; TRBD1 is a possible D gene (6 bases). V lost 4 bases and J 0 bases, leaving 12 bases between the germline ends. The CDR3 consists of 15 residues. Germline CDR1 is LGHNA and CDR2 is YNFKEQ. The CDR3 sequence is CASSPQGGTNYGYTF. As DNA, the CDR3 is TGTGCCAGCAGCCCACAGGGTGGCACTAACTATGGCTACACCTTC.

This rearrangement joins TRBV6-6 to TRBJ1-5; TRBD1 aligns across 8 bases. The ends lost 6 bases at V and 3 bases at J; junction bases unmatched: 7. The germline gives CDR1 MNHNY, CDR2 SVGAGI (reference sequence). The CDR3 is made up of 15 amino acids. CDR3 region: CASSLGTGPNQPQHF. The CDR3 nucleotides are TGTGCCAGCAGCCTAGGGACAGGCCCCAATCAGCCCCAGCATTTT.

The V and J genes are TRBV7-9 and TRBJ1-1; tentative D call: TRBD1 (5 bases). V lost 2 bases and J lost 4, with 11 bases in between. The CDR3 runs 14 residues. Looked up from germline, CDR1 is SEHNR and CDR2 is FQNEAQ (reference sequence). CDR3 sequence (DNA): TGTGCCAGCAGCTTATTGGGGGGGAGCACTGAAGCTTTCTTT. As protein: CASSLLGGSTEAFF.

The CDR3 DNA reads as TGTGCCAGCAGCGTAGTCCTAGCGGGGGGGCTGACAGATACGCAGTATTTT. This gives the protein CASSVVLAGGLTDTQYF. V is TRBV9 and J is TRBJ2-3; 12 nucleotides match TRBD2. The CDR3 is 17 amino acids. V shed 0 bases, J shed 3 bases, and the junction held 5 bases outside the gene matches. Germline lookup yields CDR1 SGDLS and CDR2 YYNGEE.

The J gene is TRBJ2-3, the V gene TRBV7-2, with 7 nucleotides matching TRBD2. J lost 6 bases, V lost 1 base, and 7 bases had no gene match. Germline CDR1 reads SGHTA; CDR2 reads FQGNSA. There are 15 residues in the CDR3. The DNA of the CDR3 is TGTGCCAGCAGCTTAGATGTGCGGGGGAGGGATACGCAGTATTTT. Its translation is CASSLDVRGRDTQYF.

This clone was recorded once. The chain employs TRBV28 and TRBJ1-3; unclear D gene. The CDR3 totals 15 residues. Trimming left V 6 bases short and J 1 base short, with 13 bases between. Germline values: CDR1 MDHEN, CDR2 SYDVKM. CDR3 in DNA: TGTGCCAGCAGCGGGGTTCAGGCATCTGGAAACACCATATATTTT. It specifies CASSGVQASGNTIYF. The variable domain in full, completed from reference TRBV28 and TRBJ1-3, reads DVKVTQSSRYLVKRTGEKVFLECVQDMDHENMFWYRQDPGLGLRLIYFSYDVKMKEKGDIPEGYSVSREKKERFSLILESASTNQTSMYLCASSGVQASGNTIYFGEGSWLTVV.